This note documents a single T cell receptor beta chain sequence. What it binds is unknown. CDR1 and CDR2 (germline): MNHNS, SASEGT. This CDR3 spans 14 amino acids. V was cut by 0 bases and J by 3 bases, with 8 bases left in between. The sample originates from a study of shared clonotypes between healthy human individuals. About the research overall: In total, the donors were a couple of women and a few men aged 18 to 49. Researchers assigned three CD4 naive, three CD4 memory, two CD8 naive and one CD8 memory plate to each donor.

Clones were sequenced by immunoSEQ multiplex PCR, and TCRdb holds only the in-frame ones, with some missing. Here the sample spans over a million clones, about four fifths being singletons. A CD45RA+ naive subset and a CD45RA-negative memory subset were split from CD4+ cells. Findings and limits, study-wide: Sequencing depth was a factor that was expected to affect clonotype sharing among donors.

The chain combines TRBV6-1 with TRBJ1-2; D is ambiguous. The sequence was obtained from a man in his late teens or twenties in good health. Some clones in this sample may be carry-over from other donors' samples. The source material was memory CD4+ T cells from PBMCs. Subset reported: CD45RA-negative fraction. CDR3 bases: TGTGCCAGCAGTGAAGCGAGGGCGGACTATGGCTACACCTTC. It yields the protein CASSEARADYGYTF.